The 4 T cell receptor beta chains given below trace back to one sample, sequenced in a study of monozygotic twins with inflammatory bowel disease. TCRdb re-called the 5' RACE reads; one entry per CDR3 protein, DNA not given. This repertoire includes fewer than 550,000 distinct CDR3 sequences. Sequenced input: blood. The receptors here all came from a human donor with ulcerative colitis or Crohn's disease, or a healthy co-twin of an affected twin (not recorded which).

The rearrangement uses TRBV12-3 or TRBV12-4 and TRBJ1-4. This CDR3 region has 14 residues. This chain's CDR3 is CASSLEYVNEKLFF.

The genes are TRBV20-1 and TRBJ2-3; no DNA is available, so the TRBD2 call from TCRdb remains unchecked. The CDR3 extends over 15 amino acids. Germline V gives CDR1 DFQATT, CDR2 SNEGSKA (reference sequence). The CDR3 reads CSARNAGAGTDTQYF.

CDR3 residues: CASRPHGGSNTGELFF. The chain couples TRBV7-2 to TRBJ2-2; with no DNA, the TCRdb D assignment of TRBD1 cannot be verified. CDR1 and CDR2 (germline): SGHTA, FQGNSA. The CDR3 is 16 residues long.

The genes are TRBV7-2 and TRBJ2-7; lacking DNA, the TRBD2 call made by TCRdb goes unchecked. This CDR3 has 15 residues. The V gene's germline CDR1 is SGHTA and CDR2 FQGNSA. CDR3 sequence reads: CASSPKAGGSYEQYF.